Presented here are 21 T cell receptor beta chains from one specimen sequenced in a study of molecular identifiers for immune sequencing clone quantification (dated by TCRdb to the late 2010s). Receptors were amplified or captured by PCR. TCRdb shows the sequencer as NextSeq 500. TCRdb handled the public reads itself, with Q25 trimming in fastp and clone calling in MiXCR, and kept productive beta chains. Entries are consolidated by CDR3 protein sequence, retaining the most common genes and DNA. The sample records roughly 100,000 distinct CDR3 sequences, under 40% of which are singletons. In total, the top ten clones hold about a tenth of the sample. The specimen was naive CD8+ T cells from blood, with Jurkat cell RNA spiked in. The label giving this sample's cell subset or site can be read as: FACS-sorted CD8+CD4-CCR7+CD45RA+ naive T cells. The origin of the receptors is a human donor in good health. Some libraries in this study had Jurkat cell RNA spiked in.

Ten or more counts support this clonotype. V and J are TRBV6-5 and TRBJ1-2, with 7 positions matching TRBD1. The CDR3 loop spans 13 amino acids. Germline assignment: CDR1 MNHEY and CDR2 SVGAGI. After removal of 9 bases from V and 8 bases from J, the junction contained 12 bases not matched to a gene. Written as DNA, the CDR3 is TGTGCCAGTTTAGGGACAGAGTATGAAGGCTACACCTTC. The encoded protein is CASLGTEYEGYTF.

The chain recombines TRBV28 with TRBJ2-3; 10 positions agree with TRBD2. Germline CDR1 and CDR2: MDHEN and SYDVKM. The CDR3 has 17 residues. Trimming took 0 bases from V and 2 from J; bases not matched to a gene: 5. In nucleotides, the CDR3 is TGTGCCAGCAGTTTATGGATTAGCGGGAGGTCCACAGATACGCAGTATTTT. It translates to CASSLWISGRSTDTQYF.

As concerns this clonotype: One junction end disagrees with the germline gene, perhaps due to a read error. The CDR3 DNA is TGTGCCAACAGCTTAGGGGCTAGCGGGGCGTTAGAGCAGTACTTC. Its translation: CANSLGASGALEQYF. The V call is TRBV11-2, the J call TRBJ2-7; 9 bases match TRBD2. Germline CDR1 SGHAT, CDR2 FQNNGV. CDR3 length equals 15 residues.

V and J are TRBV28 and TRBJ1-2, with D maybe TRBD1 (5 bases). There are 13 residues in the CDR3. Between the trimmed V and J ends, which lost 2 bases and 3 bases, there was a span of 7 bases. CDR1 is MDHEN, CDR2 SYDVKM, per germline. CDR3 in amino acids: CASSLGGDYGYTF. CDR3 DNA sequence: TGTGCCAGCAGTTTAGGAGGGGACTATGGCTACACCTTC.

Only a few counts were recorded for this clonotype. This CDR3 is CASTLAGVAGELFF. Here the CDR3 DNA reads TGTGCCAGCACCCTAGCGGGAGTAGCCGGGGAGCTGTTTTTT. The rearrangement uses TRBV27 and TRBJ2-2; 10 bases align to TRBD2. CDR3 size: 14 residues. The V gene end was trimmed by 7 bases and the J gene end by 6 bases; junction bases not matched to a gene: 5. The germline V gene encodes CDR1 MNHEY and CDR2 SMNVEV (reference sequence).

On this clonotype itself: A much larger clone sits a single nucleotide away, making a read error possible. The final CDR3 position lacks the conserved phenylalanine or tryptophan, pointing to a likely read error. This chain's CDR3 is CASSLAWPPKVETQYS. CDR3 sequence (DNA): TGCGCCAGCAGCTTGGCTTGGCCTCCCAAGGTAGAGACCCAGTACTCC. V is TRBV5-1 and J is TRBJ2-5, with no clear D. Germline V lookup: CDR1 SGHRS, CDR2 YFSETQ. The CDR3 length is 16 residues. V shed 0 bases and J shed 4 bases, with 16 bases lying between them.

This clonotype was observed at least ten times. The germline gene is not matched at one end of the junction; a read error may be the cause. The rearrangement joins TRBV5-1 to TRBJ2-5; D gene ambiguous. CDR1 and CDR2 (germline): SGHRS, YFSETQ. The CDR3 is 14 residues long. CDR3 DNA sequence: TGTGCCAGCAGCTTAGGCGGTTTCCAAGAGACCCAGTACTTC. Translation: CASSLGGFQETQYF.

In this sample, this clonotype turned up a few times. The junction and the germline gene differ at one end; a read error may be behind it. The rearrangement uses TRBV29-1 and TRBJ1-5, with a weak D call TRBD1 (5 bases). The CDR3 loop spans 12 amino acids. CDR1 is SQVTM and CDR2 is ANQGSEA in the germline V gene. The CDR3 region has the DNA TGCTGCGTTGAAGACGCCCCAGGGTTTCCCGCTTTT. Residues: CCVEDAPGFPAF.

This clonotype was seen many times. The chain's CDR3 is CASSPGPLNEQFF. CDR3 DNA sequence: TGTGCCAGCAGCCCGGGACCCCTCAATGAGCAGTTCTTC. The J gene is TRBJ2-1, the V gene TRBV7-2; D may match TRBD1 or TRBD2 (5 bases each). Germline V lookup: CDR1 SGHTA, CDR2 FQGNSA. V was shortened by 5 bases and J by 6 bases, with 11 bases between the two germline ends. The CDR3 spans 13 residues. Drawing the rest from reference TRBV7-2 and TRBJ2-1, the complete variable domain is GAGVSQSPSNKVTEKGKDVELRCDPISGHTALYWYRQSLGQGLEFLIYFQGNSAPDKSGLPSDRFSAERTGGSVSTLTIQRTQQEDSAVYLCASSPGPLNEQFFGPGTRLTVL.

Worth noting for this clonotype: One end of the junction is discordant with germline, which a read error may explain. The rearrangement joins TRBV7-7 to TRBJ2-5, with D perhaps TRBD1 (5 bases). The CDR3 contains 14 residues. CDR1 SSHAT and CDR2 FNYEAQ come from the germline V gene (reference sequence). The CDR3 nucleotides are TGTGCTAGCAGCTTAGTGGCAGGGTCGGAGCCCCAGTACTTC. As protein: CASSLVAGSEPQYF.

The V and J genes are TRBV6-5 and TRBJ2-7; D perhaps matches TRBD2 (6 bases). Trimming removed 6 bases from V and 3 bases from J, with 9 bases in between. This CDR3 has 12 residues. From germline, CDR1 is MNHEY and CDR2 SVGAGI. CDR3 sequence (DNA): TGTGCCAGCAGGAGTAGCGGCTACGAGCAGTACTTC. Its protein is CASRSSGYEQYF.

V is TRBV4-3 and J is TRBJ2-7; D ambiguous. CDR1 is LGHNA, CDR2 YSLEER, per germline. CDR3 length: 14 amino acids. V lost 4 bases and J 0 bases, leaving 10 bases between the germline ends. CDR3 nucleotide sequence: TGCGCCAGCAGCCCTGCGCTAGGCTCCTACGAGCAGTACTTC. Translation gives CASSPALGSYEQYF.

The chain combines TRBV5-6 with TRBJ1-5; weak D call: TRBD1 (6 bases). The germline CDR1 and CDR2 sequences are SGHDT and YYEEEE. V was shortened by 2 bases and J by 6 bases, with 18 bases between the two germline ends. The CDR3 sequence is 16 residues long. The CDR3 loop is CASSFWTAHLGQPQHF. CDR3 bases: TGTGCCAGCAGCTTCTGGACAGCCCACCTCGGTCAGCCCCAGCATTTT.

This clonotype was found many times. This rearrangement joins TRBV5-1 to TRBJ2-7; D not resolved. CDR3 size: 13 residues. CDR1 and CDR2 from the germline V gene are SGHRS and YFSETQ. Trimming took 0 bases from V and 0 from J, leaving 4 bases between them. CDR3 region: CASSLDPSYEQYF. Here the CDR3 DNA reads TGCGCCAGCAGCTTGGATCCCTCCTACGAGCAGTACTTC. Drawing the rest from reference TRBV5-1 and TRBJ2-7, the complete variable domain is KAGVTQTPRYLIKTRGQQVTLSCSPISGHRSVSWYQQTPGQGLQFLFEYFSETQRNKGNFPGRFSGRQFSNSRSEMNVSTLELGDSALYLCASSLDPSYEQYFGPGTRLTVT.

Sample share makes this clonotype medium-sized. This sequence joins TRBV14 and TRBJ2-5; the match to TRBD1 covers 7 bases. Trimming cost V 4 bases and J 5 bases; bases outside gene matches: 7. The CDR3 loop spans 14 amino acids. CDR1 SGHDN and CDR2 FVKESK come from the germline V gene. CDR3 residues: CASSRDRLSETQYF. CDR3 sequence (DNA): TGTGCCAGCAGCCGGGACAGACTATCGGAGACCCAGTACTTC.

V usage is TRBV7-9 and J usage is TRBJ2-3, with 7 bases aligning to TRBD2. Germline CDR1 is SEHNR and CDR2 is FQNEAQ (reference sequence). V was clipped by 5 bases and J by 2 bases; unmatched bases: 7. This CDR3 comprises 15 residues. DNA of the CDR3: TGTGCCAGCAGCCGTCCGAGGGACTACACAGATACGCAGTATTTT. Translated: CASSRPRDYTDTQYF. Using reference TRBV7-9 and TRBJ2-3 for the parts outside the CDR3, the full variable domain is DTGVSQNPRHKITKRGQNVTFRCDPISEHNRLYWYRQTLGQGPEFLTYFQNEAQLEKSRLLSDRFSAERPKGSFSTLEIQRTEQGDSAMYLCASSRPRDYTDTQYFGPGTRLTVL.

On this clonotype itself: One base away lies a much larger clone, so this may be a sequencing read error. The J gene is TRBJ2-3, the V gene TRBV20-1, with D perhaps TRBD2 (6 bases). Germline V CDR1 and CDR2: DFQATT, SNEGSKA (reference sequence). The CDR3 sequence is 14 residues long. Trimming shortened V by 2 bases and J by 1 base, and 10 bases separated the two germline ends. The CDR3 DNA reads TGCAGTGCTAGAAGTGGGGAGGGCACAGATACGCAGTATTTT. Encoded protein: CSARSGEGTDTQYF.

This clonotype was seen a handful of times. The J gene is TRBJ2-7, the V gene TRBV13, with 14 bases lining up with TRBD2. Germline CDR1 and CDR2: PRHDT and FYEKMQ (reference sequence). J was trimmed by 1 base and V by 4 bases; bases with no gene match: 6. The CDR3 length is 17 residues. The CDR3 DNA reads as TGTGCCAGCAGCTCCCCAGGACTAGCGGGAGGTTCCTACGAGCAGTACTTC. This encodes CASSSPGLAGGSYEQYF.

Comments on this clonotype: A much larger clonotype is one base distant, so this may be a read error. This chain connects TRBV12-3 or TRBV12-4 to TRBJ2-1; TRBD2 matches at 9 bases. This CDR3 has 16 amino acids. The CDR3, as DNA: TGTGCCAGCAGCCCAGGTCCGGGACTAGCTTCCAATGAGCCGTTCTTC. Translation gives CASSPGPGLASNEPFF.

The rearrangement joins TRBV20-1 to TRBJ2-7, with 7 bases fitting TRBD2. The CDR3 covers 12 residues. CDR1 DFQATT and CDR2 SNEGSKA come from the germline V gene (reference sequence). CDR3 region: CRPLGEGLEQYF. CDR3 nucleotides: TGCAGACCCTTGGGGGAGGGCCTCGAGCAGTACTTC.

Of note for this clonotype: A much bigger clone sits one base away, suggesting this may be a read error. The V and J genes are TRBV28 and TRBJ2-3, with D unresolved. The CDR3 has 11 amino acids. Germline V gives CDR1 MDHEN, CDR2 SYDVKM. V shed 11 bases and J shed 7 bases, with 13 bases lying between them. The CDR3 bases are TGTGCCTGCACCCAGACGAATACGCAGTATTTT. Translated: CACTQTNTQYF.